This passage covers 31 T cell receptor beta chains from one sample sequenced in a study of CD8 T cells in Susac syndrome. RNA was extracted with the RNeasy kit, and a quantity of about 0.45 to 1 ug was reverse transcribed using random hexamers. From the immunoSEQ multiplex PCR reads, TCRdb called clonotypes with MiXCR, one entry per CDR3 protein. The sample lists about 210,000 distinct CDR3 sequences; 94% were seen once. The sample taken for sequencing was CD4+ T cells from PBMCs. The source of these receptors is a human donor with Susac syndrome.

The rearrangement joins TRBV7-9 to TRBJ1-2; weak D call: TRBD1 (5 bases). Germline assignment: CDR1 SEHNR and CDR2 FQNEAQ (reference sequence). CDR3 size: 13 residues. Trimming pared 5 bases from V and 3 bases from J, leaving 10 bases between. In DNA, the CDR3 is TGTGCCAGCAGCGCCTCAGGGTACTATGGCTACACCTTC. As protein: CASSASGYYGYTF.

The chain has TRBV28 and TRBJ1-1; D is perhaps TRBD1 (5 bases). CDR1 and CDR2 from the germline V gene are MDHEN and SYDVKM. Trimming removed 6 bases at V and 8 bases at J, with 10 bases between. The CDR3 contains 11 residues. The CDR3 nucleotides are TGTGCCAGCAGACTCAGGGTAGAAGCTTTCTTT. Its translation: CASRLRVEAFF. The full variable domain, its missing parts supplied by reference TRBV28 and TRBJ1-1, is DVKVTQSSRYLVKRTGEKVFLECVQDMDHENMFWYRQDPGLGLRLIYFSYDVKMKEKGDIPEGYSVSREKKERFSLILESASTNQTSMYLCASRLRVEAFFGQGTRLTVV.

As DNA, the CDR3 is TGTGCCACCAGCAGAGTCAGGGGGCAAAGGTTGGGATATGGCTACACCTTC. Its translation: CATSRVRGQRLGYGYTF. The chain has TRBV15 and TRBJ1-2; 8 positions match TRBD1. The CDR3 sequence is 17 residues long. CDR1 is LNHNV, CDR2 YYDKDF, per germline (reference sequence). Unmatched junction bases numbered 12, after V lost 1 base and J lost 5 bases.

The chain recombines TRBV29-1 with TRBJ1-4; a weak D match, TRBD1 (5 bases). Trimming shortened V by 7 bases and J by 4 bases, and 13 bases separated the two germline ends. The germline V gene encodes CDR1 SQVTM and CDR2 ANQGSEA. The CDR3 is 13 residues long. CDR3 sequence reads: CSAGRAINEKLFF. CDR3 coding DNA: TGCAGCGCGGGACGGGCGATTAATGAAAAACTGTTTTTT.

The chain is built from TRBV11-3 and TRBJ2-1; D is undetermined. CDR1 is SGHNT and CDR2 is YENEEA in the germline V gene. V lost 2 bases and J lost 9, with 11 bases in between. The CDR3 is made up of 13 amino acids. CDR3 loop: CASSLNPSAEQFF. The CDR3 coding sequence is TGTGCCAGCAGCTTAAACCCAAGCGCTGAGCAGTTCTTC. The full variable domain, in which reference TRBV11-3 and TRBJ2-1 provide the parts outside the CDR3, is EAGVVQSPRYKIIEKKQPVAFWCNPISGHNTLYWYLQNLGQGPELLIRYENEEAVDDSQLPKDRFSAERLKGVDSTLKIQPAELGDSAVYLCASSLNPSAEQFFGPGTRLTVL.

The chain uses TRBV20-1 and TRBJ1-5; D not certain. Trimming took 0 bases from V and 2 from J, leaving 5 bases between them. CDR1 is DFQATT, CDR2 SNEGSKA, per germline (reference sequence). CDR3 length equals 13 residues. The CDR3 coding sequence is TGCAGTGCTAGAGAGACCCGCAATCAGCCCCAGCATTTT. Translated: CSARETRNQPQHF.

J is TRBJ2-7 and V is TRBV30; D perhaps matches TRBD1 (5 bases). This CDR3 is 12 amino acids long. Trimming shortened V by 1 base and J by 9 bases, and 13 bases separated the two germline ends. Per the germline V gene, CDR1 is GTSNPN and CDR2 is SVGIG (reference sequence). The CDR3 nucleotides read TGTGCCTGGAGTGATGGCAGGGCTGGGCAGTACTTC. Protein: CAWSDGRAGQYF.

The J gene is TRBJ2-2, the V gene TRBV6-5; 10 bases match TRBD1. Germline assignment: CDR1 MNHEY and CDR2 SVGAGI. This CDR3 has 16 residues. The ends lost 2 bases at V and 0 bases at J; junction bases unmatched: 0. Here the CDR3 DNA reads TGTGCCAGCAGTTACGACAGGGGGCCGAACACCGGGGAGCTGTTTTTT. Protein product: CASSYDRGPNTGELFF.

The chain combines TRBV6-5 with TRBJ1-1; D not certain. The CDR3 length is 11 residues. CDR1 and CDR2 from the germline V gene are MNHEY and SVGAGI. Trimming shortened V by 11 bases and J by 3 bases, and 10 bases separated the two germline ends. CDR3 protein: CAVGEYTEAFF. In DNA, the CDR3 is TGTGCCGTTGGGGAGTACACTGAAGCTTTCTTT.

V usage is TRBV10-3 and J usage is TRBJ1-1; D is ambiguous. In germline, CDR1 is ENHRY, CDR2 SYGVKD. The V end was cut by 6 bases, the J end by 0 bases, with 11 bases between. This CDR3 region has 14 residues. CDR3 protein: CAIRKAAMNTEAFF. The CDR3 coding sequence is TGTGCCATCAGGAAGGCAGCCATGAACACTGAAGCTTTCTTT.

V is TRBV29-1 and J is TRBJ1-6; 7 nucleotides align to TRBD1. The CDR3 sequence is 16 residues long. Looked up from germline, CDR1 is SQVTM and CDR2 is ANQGSEA. Unmatched junction bases numbered 7, after V lost 1 base and J lost 4 bases. The CDR3 spells CSVEGQPGQYNSPLHF. In DNA form, the CDR3 reads TGCAGCGTTGAAGGCCAACCGGGACAGTATAATTCACCCCTCCACTTT.

The rearrangement joins TRBV27 to TRBJ2-5; tentative D call: TRBD2 (5 bases). Germline CDR1 is MNHEY and CDR2 is SMNVEV (reference sequence). CDR3 length equals 13 residues. V shed 7 bases and J shed 2 bases, with 11 bases lying between them. In DNA form, the CDR3 reads TGTGCCAGCAAAAAGGAGGATCAAGAGACCCAGTACTTC. Its protein is CASKKEDQETQYF.

The chain has TRBV7-2 and TRBJ2-1, with D maybe TRBD2 (6 bases). Trimming took 8 bases from V and 0 from J, leaving 17 bases between them. Per germline, CDR1 SGHTA and CDR2 FQGNSA. The CDR3 is made up of 16 amino acids. In DNA, the CDR3 is TGTGCCAGCTTGGGCGGGGCGCCCAGCTCCTACAATGAGCAGTTCTTC. Its protein is CASLGGAPSSYNEQFF.

This chain uses TRBV28 with TRBJ1-6; weak D call: TRBD1 (5 bases). CDR1 is MDHEN and CDR2 is SYDVKM in the germline V gene. Trimming shortened V by 2 bases and J by 11 bases, and 16 bases separated the two germline ends. This CDR3 spans 15 amino acids. CDR3 in DNA: TGTGCCAGCAGTTTAAAAACCCAGGGTGGGGCACCCCTCCACTTT. Translated: CASSLKTQGGAPLHF. Using reference TRBV28 and TRBJ1-6 for the parts outside the CDR3, the full variable domain is DVKVTQSSRYLVKRTGEKVFLECVQDMDHENMFWYRQDPGLGLRLIYFSYDVKMKEKGDIPEGYSVSREKKERFSLILESASTNQTSMYLCASSLKTQGGAPLHFGNGTRLTVT.

The chain couples TRBV3-1 to TRBJ2-1, with TRBD2 identical over 8 bases. The germline V gene encodes CDR1 LGHDT and CDR2 YNNKEL (reference sequence). This CDR3 spans 13 amino acids. V lost 4 bases and J lost 6; bases outside the gene matches: 2. The CDR3 is CASSRGLANEQFF. The CDR3 DNA reads TGTGCCAGCAGCCGCGGACTAGCCAATGAGCAGTTCTTC.

The rearrangement joins TRBV6-5 to TRBJ1-1; perhaps TRBD1 as D (5 bases). The germline gives CDR1 MNHEY, CDR2 SVGAGI. The CDR3 loop spans 14 amino acids. The V end was cut by 2 bases, the J end by 0 bases, with 7 bases between. The CDR3 here is CASSYRGLNTEAFF. The DNA for the CDR3 is TGTGCCAGCAGTTACCGGGGCCTGAACACTGAAGCTTTCTTT.

CDR3 in amino acids: CSALEDLRGYSNQPQHF. DNA of the CDR3: TGCAGTGCCCTAGAGGACCTGAGGGGTTATAGCAATCAGCCCCAGCATTTT. The chain is built from TRBV20-1 and TRBJ1-5, with D perhaps TRBD1 (5 bases). The CDR3 is made up of 17 amino acids. Germline V gene data show CDR1 as DFQATT and CDR2 as SNEGSKA (reference sequence). V was trimmed by 6 bases and J by 0 bases, leaving 21 bases between them.

This chain uses TRBV20-1 with TRBJ2-3; D call uncertain. Germline V gene lookup returns CDR1 DFQATT and CDR2 SNEGSKA (reference sequence). Trimming stripped 3 bases from V and 5 bases from J, with 9 bases between. The CDR3 sequence is 12 residues long. CDR3 in DNA: TGCAGTGCTAGTACCGTAGAAGATACGCAGTATTTT. Translation gives CSASTVEDTQYF.

This clonotype was picked up one time. The chain couples TRBV7-9 to TRBJ2-2; D not certain. Per the germline V gene, CDR1 is SEHNR and CDR2 is FQNEAQ (reference sequence). The CDR3 is 12 amino acids. V was pared by 8 bases and J by 3 bases, with 7 bases between. CDR3 residues: CASGTYTGELFF. CDR3 bases: TGTGCCAGCGGAACCTACACCGGGGAGCTGTTTTTT.

The chain couples TRBV4-2 to TRBJ2-3; D unclear. From germline, CDR1 is LGHNA and CDR2 YNFKEQ. This CDR3 region has 12 residues. Trimming removed 6 bases at V and 6 bases at J, with 10 bases between. The CDR3 nucleotides read TGTGCCAGCAGTGTGTCGGTGGATACGCAGTATTTT. Amino acids: CASSVSVDTQYF.

This clonotype was detected only once. CDR3 residues: CAWSRTGQETQYF. The DNA of the CDR3 is TGTGCCTGGAGCCGGACAGGCCAAGAGACCCAGTACTTC. V usage is TRBV30 and J usage is TRBJ2-5; 7 nucleotides match TRBD1. Trimming cost V 3 bases and J 1 base; bases outside gene matches: 2. The CDR3 is 13 amino acids. The germline CDR1 and CDR2 sequences are GTSNPN and SVGIG (reference sequence).

The gene calls are TRBV30 and TRBJ1-2, with D possibly TRBD1 on 6 matching bases. This CDR3 is built from 13 residues. The germline V gene encodes CDR1 GTSNPN and CDR2 SVGIG (reference sequence). V was trimmed by 0 bases and J by 4 bases, leaving 9 bases between them. The CDR3 DNA reads as TGTGCCTGGAGTGTAGGGGGTCTCTATGGCTACACCTTC. It specifies CAWSVGGLYGYTF.

The rearrangement joins TRBV7-6 to TRBJ2-6; D is perhaps TRBD2 (6 bases). The ends were cut back, 5 bases at V and 4 bases at J, with 15 bases in the middle. Germline V gives CDR1 SGHVS, CDR2 FNYEAQ. This CDR3 spans 16 amino acids. DNA of the CDR3: TGTGCCAGCAGCCCCGGGGCGGGGACCGGGGCCAACGTCCTGACTTTC. This codes for CASSPGAGTGANVLTF.

The chain employs TRBV30 and TRBJ2-2; the D is unclear. From germline, CDR1 is GTSNPN and CDR2 SVGIG (reference sequence). The CDR3 is 14 amino acids. V lost 3 bases and J lost 0, with 8 bases in between. The CDR3 reads CAWRQVANTGELFF. The CDR3 DNA follows: TGTGCCTGGAGGCAGGTGGCGAACACCGGGGAGCTGTTTTTT. Based on the CDR3 plus reference TRBV30 and TRBJ2-2, the full variable domain is SQTIHQWPATLVQPVGSPLSLECTVEGTSNPNLYWYRQAAGRGLQLLFYSVGIGQISSEVPQNLSASRPQDRQFILSSKKLLLSDSGFYLCAWRQVANTGELFFGEGSRLTVL.

The rearrangement uses TRBV2 and TRBJ2-7, with 9 bases fitting TRBD1. Germline CDR1 and CDR2: SNHLY and FYNNEI. With V trimmed by 5 bases and J by 4 bases, 9 bases remained unmatched. The CDR3 contains 15 residues. The CDR3 is CASSTTGTGRYEQYF. Written as DNA, the CDR3 is TGTGCCAGCAGTACAACCGGGACAGGGAGGTACGAGCAGTACTTC.

This chain links TRBV9 with TRBJ2-3; D is perhaps TRBD2 (5 bases). V dropped 0 bases and J dropped 6 bases, with 11 bases sitting between them. There are 14 residues in the CDR3. CDR1 SGDLS and CDR2 YYNGEE come from the germline V gene. The CDR3 sequence: CASSVAPSGDTQYF. CDR3 in DNA: TGTGCCAGCAGCGTAGCCCCCTCGGGGGATACGCAGTATTTT. Full variable domain (remainder filled in from reference TRBV9 and TRBJ2-3): DSGVTQTPKHLITATGQRVTLRCSPRSGDLSVYWYQQSLDQGLQFLIQYYNGEERAKGNILERFSAQQFPDLHSELNLSSLELGDSALYFCASSVAPSGDTQYFGPGTRLTVL.

The V gene is TRBV20-1, the J gene TRBJ2-5; D remains unclear. Germline CDR1 is DFQATT and CDR2 is SNEGSKA (reference sequence). The CDR3 runs 16 residues. Trimming took 2 bases from V and 1 from J, leaving 17 bases between them. CDR3 sequence (DNA): TGCAGTGCTAGACCCCCTCGCTTAGCAGCCCAAGAGACCCAGTACTTC. This sequence encodes CSARPPRLAAQETQYF.

V gene TRBV7-9 combines with J gene TRBJ1-4; no firm D call. Trimming left V 5 bases short and J 1 base short, with 11 bases between. The CDR3 is made up of 15 amino acids. In germline, CDR1 is SEHNR, CDR2 FQNEAQ (reference sequence). CDR3 loop: CASSLQAVTNEKLFF. CDR3 in DNA: TGTGCCAGCAGCCTTCAGGCGGTAACTAATGAAAAACTGTTTTTT. Combining the CDR3 with reference TRBV7-9 and TRBJ1-4 gives the whole variable domain DTGVSQNPRHKITKRGQNVTFRCDPISEHNRLYWYRQTLGQGPEFLTYFQNEAQLEKSRLLSDRFSAERPKGSFSTLEIQRTEQGDSAMYLCASSLQAVTNEKLFFGSGTQLSVL.

The rearrangement uses TRBV20-1 and TRBJ1-1; the D is unclear. Germline V gene data show CDR1 as DFQATT and CDR2 as SNEGSKA (reference sequence). Trimming shortened V by 5 bases and J by 1 base, and 11 bases separated the two germline ends. CDR3 length: 13 amino acids. This chain's CDR3 is CSADGPTNTEAFF. CDR3 nucleotide sequence: TGCAGTGCTGATGGACCGACGAACACTGAAGCTTTCTTT.

The rearrangement links TRBV12-3 or TRBV12-4 to TRBJ1-5; a possible D gene is TRBD1 (5 bases). The CDR3 consists of 17 residues. Trimming cost V 6 bases and J 0 bases, with 18 bases left between them. The CDR3 region is CASRPDQGGYSNQPQHF. CDR3 DNA: TGTGCCAGCAGGCCAGACCAGGGCGGTTATAGCAATCAGCCCCAGCATTTT.

The chain combines TRBV5-6 with TRBJ2-1; 8 positions agree with TRBD1. CDR1 SGHDT and CDR2 YYEEEE come from the germline V gene. Trimming at V came to 0 bases and at J to 10 bases, leaving 6 bases not matched to a gene. The CDR3 runs 14 residues. The CDR3 spells CASSLVAGGAEQFF. The CDR3 nucleotides read TGTGCCAGCAGCTTGGTAGCAGGGGGCGCGGAGCAGTTCTTC.